The 16 T cell receptor beta chains listed next were all sequenced from one sample in a study of blood T cell repertoires in COVID-19. TCRdb's copy holds only in-frame clones and misses some; the assay was immunoSEQ multiplex PCR. The sample holds 100,000 to 150,000 clones, around 63% seen once. Sequenced sample: peripheral blood. These receptor sequences come from a woman aged 70-85 years with acute or convalescent COVID-19.

The CDR3 nucleotides read TGTGCCAGCAGGAAAAGGGGTCCAGGCTCACCCCTCCACTTT. This codes for CASRKRGPGSPLHF. The chain uses TRBV6-5 and TRBJ1-6, with a weak D call TRBD1 (5 bases). Germline CDR1 reads MNHEY; CDR2 reads SVGAGI. V shed 6 bases and J shed 10 bases, with 16 bases lying between them. The CDR3 sequence is 14 residues long.

This chain links TRBV7-2 with TRBJ1-6; no firm D call. Per germline, CDR1 SGHTA and CDR2 FQGNSA. V shed 5 bases and J shed 6 bases, with 17 bases lying between them. The length of the CDR3 is 16 residues. Written as DNA, the CDR3 is TGTGCCAGCAGCACTCAGCCACGGGGAGCTAATTCACCCCTCCACTTT. The encoded protein is CASSTQPRGANSPLHF.

The chain couples TRBV5-4 to TRBJ1-4; tentatively, D is TRBD1 (5 bases). The V end lost 4 bases, the J end lost 8 bases, and 9 bases lay between the germline ends. The CDR3 spans 12 residues. CDR1 and CDR2 (germline): SGHNT, YYREEE (reference sequence). In DNA form, the CDR3 reads TGTGCCAGCAGCCTAAACAGGGAAAAACTGTTTTTT. This translates into CASSLNREKLFF.

The chain links TRBV5-4 to TRBJ2-1; 11 bases match TRBD2. Germline V CDR1 and CDR2: SGHNT, YYREEE (reference sequence). Losses at the gene ends were 2 bases for V and 5 bases for J; bases not matched to a gene: 6. The CDR3 is made up of 16 amino acids. The CDR3 DNA is TGTGCCAGCAGCTTTTGGCTAGCGGGGGGCAACAATGAGCAGTTCTTC. Translation: CASSFWLAGGNNEQFF.

This chain joins TRBV18 and TRBJ2-3; the D is unclear. Germline V CDR1 and CDR2: KGHSH, LQKENI. V lost 0 bases, J lost 7 bases, and 5 bases lay in between. The CDR3 is 12 amino acids. CDR3 region: CASSPPEYTQYF. The DNA of the CDR3 is TGTGCCAGCTCACCACCCGAGTATACGCAGTATTTT.

The V and J genes are TRBV11-2 and TRBJ2-7; D unresolved. Germline CDR1 reads SGHAT; CDR2 reads FQNNGV. CDR3 length equals 12 residues. Trimming pared 1 base from V and 3 bases from J, leaving 4 bases between. The CDR3 DNA reads as TGTGCCAGCAGCTTAGTCTACTACGAGCAGTACTTC. It specifies CASSLVYYEQYF.

This clone was found once. This rearrangement joins TRBV19 to TRBJ2-3, with 8 positions matching TRBD1. Germline CDR1 and CDR2: LNHDA and SQIVND (reference sequence). The CDR3 loop spans 14 amino acids. V dropped 7 bases and J dropped 5; count of bases not matched to a gene: 8. CDR3 bases: TGTGCCAGTAACGACAGGGGCCGGGGAGATACGCAGTATTTT. Translation: CASNDRGRGDTQYF.

The chain combines TRBV27 with TRBJ2-7; no clear D. Trimming removed 7 bases at V and 0 bases at J, with 13 bases between. The CDR3 is 14 amino acids. CDR1 is MNHEY and CDR2 is SMNVEV in the germline V gene (reference sequence). CDR3 sequence (DNA): TGTGCCAGCAAGGTCAGCGAGCTCTCCTACGAGCAGTACTTC. Translation gives CASKVSELSYEQYF.

This chain connects TRBV9 to TRBJ1-4; TRBD1 agrees at 7 bases. Trimming cost V 3 bases and J 1 base; bases outside gene matches: 6. The CDR3 runs to 16 residues. The germline gives CDR1 SGDLS, CDR2 YYNGEE. CDR3 DNA sequence: TGTGCCAGCAGCGCCGAACAGGGGAGAACTAATGAAAAACTGTTTTTT. Residues: CASSAEQGRTNEKLFF.

This clone was seen just once. This rearrangement joins TRBV19 to TRBJ2-3; D is possibly TRBD1 (5 bases). V lost 4 bases, J lost 0 bases, and 20 bases lay in between. There are 18 residues in the CDR3. Germline CDR1 reads LNHDA; CDR2 reads SQIVND (reference sequence). This CDR3 reads CASSTPFFGQGSTDTQYF. The CDR3 nucleotides are TGTGCCAGTAGTACCCCCTTCTTTGGGCAGGGTAGCACAGATACGCAGTATTTT.

This clone occurred a few times. The chain has TRBV19 and TRBJ1-6, with 9 bases identical to TRBD1. Germline V gene lookup returns CDR1 LNHDA and CDR2 SQIVND (reference sequence). V shed 5 bases, J shed 6 bases, and the junction held 5 bases outside the gene matches. The CDR3 length is 15 residues. CDR3 DNA: TGTGCCAGTAGTTCACAGGGGGCGCGTAATTCACCCCTCCACTTT. It is translated as CASSSQGARNSPLHF.

The chain carries TRBV7-8 and TRBJ2-5; TRBD2 might be the D (5 bases). CDR1 SGHVS and CDR2 FQNEAQ come from the germline V gene. Deletions cut 5 bases from V and 7 bases from J, with 14 bases between. This CDR3 is built from 13 residues. CDR3 in amino acids: CASSLNQRGTQYF. CDR3 nucleotide sequence: TGTGCCAGCAGCCTAAACCAACGGGGGACCCAGTACTTC.

The rearrangement links TRBV19 to TRBJ1-1; D remains ambiguous. V lost 2 bases and J 1 base, leaving 8 bases between the germline ends. Germline V gene sequence: CDR1 LNHDA, CDR2 SQIVND (reference sequence). This CDR3 comprises 14 residues. The CDR3 reads CASSIRRPNTEAFF. The DNA for the CDR3 is TGTGCCAGTAGTATAAGGAGGCCGAACACTGAAGCTTTCTTT.

The CDR3 loop is CASRVGDIMNTEAFF. The CDR3 DNA reads TGTGCCAGCAGAGTAGGAGATATTATGAACACTGAAGCTTTCTTT. The chain is built from TRBV28 and TRBJ1-1; D is unresolved. The CDR3 totals 15 residues. Trimming removed 6 bases from V and 0 bases from J, with 14 bases in between. Per germline, CDR1 MDHEN and CDR2 SYDVKM.

The chain uses TRBV30 and TRBJ1-2, with D possibly TRBD1 on 5 matching bases. V lost 1 base and J lost 0, with 15 bases in between. The length of the CDR3 is 16 residues. The germline CDR1 and CDR2 sequences are GTSNPN and SVGIG (reference sequence). The DNA for the CDR3 is TGTGCCTGGAGTGCAGGGTTGCTTAAGGCTAACTATGGCTACACCTTC. It encodes CAWSAGLLKANYGYTF.

The J gene is TRBJ2-1, the V gene TRBV9, with D possibly being TRBD2 (6 bases). Per the germline V gene, CDR1 is SGDLS and CDR2 is YYNGEE. The V end lost 4 bases, the J end lost 6 bases, and 11 bases lay between the germline ends. The CDR3 is made up of 13 amino acids. The CDR3 region is CASSLRGSNEQFF. The CDR3 DNA reads as TGTGCCAGCAGCCTCCGGGGGTCCAATGAGCAGTTCTTC.